This TCR beta chain is drawn from a study of T cell changes during pregnancy in multiple sclerosis. This clone was seen just once. Clones were sequenced by immunoSEQ multiplex PCR, and TCRdb holds only the in-frame ones, with some missing. Of tens of thousands of clones listed, almost 95% are singletons. The specimen sequenced was peripheral blood. The sequence was obtained from a female donor with multiple sclerosis, enrolled in a pregnancy study.

DNA for the CDR3: TGTGCCAGCAGCTTGGCCGGCGCTGATACCTACAATGAGCAGTTCTTC. Translating it yields CASSLAGADTYNEQFF. The rearrangement uses TRBV5-5 and TRBJ2-1; no clear D gene. Germline CDR1 reads SGHKS; CDR2 reads YYEKEE (reference sequence). Trimming took off 0 bases at V and 2 bases at J, with 12 bases between the two ends. The CDR3 is 16 residues long.